The 32 T cell receptor beta chains below all came from one sample that was sequenced in a study of cytomegalovirus exposure and HLA in healthy donors (dated 2017 in TCRdb). Libraries were constructed by the immunoSEQ multiplex PCR assay. A mixture of 60 forward primers for TCR Vbeta segments and 13 reverse primers for TCR Jbeta segments was used in the multiplex PCR. TCRdb limited this immuneACCESS table to in-frame rearrangements with V and J called. A share of clones is missing; checked studies link under half to unresolved V genes, and the rest is unexplained. The sample table shows 190,000 or so clones, and 70% to 80% are seen once. The top ten constitute nearly 0.4% of the sample. The sequenced sample consisted of PBMCs. The receptors derive from a male donor in good health and CMV-seropositive.

The chain couples TRBV9 to TRBJ2-1; D perhaps matches TRBD2 (5 bases). Deletions cut 3 bases from V and 0 bases from J, with 10 bases between. CDR3 length: 15 residues. Looked up from germline, CDR1 is SGDLS and CDR2 is YYNGEE. CDR3 nucleotides: TGTGCCAGCAGCGCCGAGGGAGCCTCCTACAATGAGCAGTTCTTC. This codes for CASSAEGASYNEQFF.

V and J are TRBV19 and TRBJ1-2, with 9 positions matching TRBD1. Germline CDR1 and CDR2: LNHDA and SQIVND (reference sequence). The CDR3 loop spans 15 amino acids. Germline trimming cut 3 bases from V and 8 bases from J; bases unmatched to any gene: 10. This CDR3 is CASSILTTGGKGYTF. The CDR3 DNA reads as TGTGCCAGTAGTATCTTGACGACAGGGGGGAAGGGCTACACCTTC.

V usage is TRBV27 and J usage is TRBJ2-2; maybe TRBD2 (6 bases). V lost 4 bases, J lost 0 bases, and 6 bases lay in between. Germline lookup yields CDR1 MNHEY and CDR2 SMNVEV (reference sequence). This CDR3 region has 14 residues. The CDR3 spells CASSWDSNTGELFF. The CDR3 DNA reads TGTGCCAGCAGTTGGGACTCGAACACCGGGGAGCTGTTTTTT.

This clone has only one observation. CDR3 sequence: CASSLTLAGIIMGNEQFF. The CDR3 DNA reads TGTGCCAGCAGCTTGACACTAGCGGGAATTATCATGGGCAATGAGCAGTTCTTC. The chain joins TRBV7-2 to TRBJ2-1; 10 bases map to TRBD2. CDR1 and CDR2 from the germline V gene are SGHTA and FQGNSA. This CDR3 comprises 18 residues. Losses at the gene ends were 3 bases for V and 6 bases for J; bases not matched to a gene: 14.

The chain employs TRBV7-2 and TRBJ1-2; 7 bases align to TRBD1. The CDR3 spans 13 residues. Losses at the gene ends were 6 bases for V and 8 bases for J; bases not matched to a gene: 9. Germline V CDR1 and CDR2: SGHTA, FQGNSA. The CDR3 loop is CASRSDRVGGYTF. CDR3 nucleotides: TGTGCCAGCAGATCCGACAGGGTGGGGGGCTACACCTTC.

This chain joins TRBV18 and TRBJ2-5; TRBD1 agrees at 8 bases. The CDR3 has 14 amino acids. Germline assignment: CDR1 KGHSH and CDR2 LQKENI. The junction had 9 bases not matched to a gene; V was cut back by 9 bases and J by 3 bases. The CDR3 here is CASRLRQGKETQYF. The DNA for the CDR3 is TGTGCCAGTCGGTTAAGACAGGGGAAAGAGACCCAGTACTTC.

The chain couples TRBV11-2 to TRBJ2-7; 7 positions match TRBD2. The ends lost 4 bases at V and 4 bases at J; junction bases unmatched: 10. Germline V lookup: CDR1 SGHAT, CDR2 FQNNGV. The CDR3 has 15 residues. Here the CDR3 reads CASSSPLPAGYEQYF. The CDR3 DNA sequence: TGTGCCAGCAGCTCTCCGCTCCCAGCGGGGTACGAGCAGTACTTC.

The rearrangement links TRBV6-1 to TRBJ1-2, with 9 bases matching TRBD1. The CDR3 covers 16 residues. Germline CDR1 reads MNHNS; CDR2 reads SASEGT. J gave up 7 bases and V 4 bases, and 13 bases lay outside the gene matches. CDR3 nucleotides: TGTGCCAGCAGTGGGGAGTGGGGGGGGACAGGGCCTGGCTACACCTTC. It translates to CASSGEWGGTGPGYTF.

A word on this clone: The junction does not match germline at one end; this may be a read error. The chain joins TRBV28 to TRBJ1-5; 10 nucleotides match TRBD1. Germline assignment: CDR1 MDHEN and CDR2 SYDVKM. The CDR3 is 14 residues long. The CDR3 loop reads CTSSGTGGNQPQHF. The CDR3 region has the DNA TGTACCAGCAGTGGGACAGGGGGCAATCAGCCCCAGCATTTT.

The V and J genes are TRBV9 and TRBJ2-4; perhaps TRBD2 as D (7 bases). The CDR3 totals 17 residues. Per the germline V gene, CDR1 is SGDLS and CDR2 is YYNGEE. Trimming removed 0 bases from V and 5 bases from J, with 18 bases in between. The CDR3 nucleotides are TGTGCCAGCAGCGTAGGGGGGCTAGTGGGAGGGCAAAACATTCAGTACTTC. Translating gives CASSVGGLVGGQNIQYF.

A single count supports this clone. This chain connects TRBV9 to TRBJ2-7, with 8 bases identical to TRBD2. From germline, CDR1 is SGDLS and CDR2 YYNGEE. Germline trimming cut 4 bases from V and 6 bases from J; bases unmatched to any gene: 9. This CDR3 is built from 14 residues. The CDR3 DNA reads TGTGCCAGCAGCCCAAGCGGGAGATCCGTCGAGCAGTACTTC. Translated, it gives CASSPSGRSVEQYF.

On this clone itself: The junction shows a germline mismatch at one end, possibly a read error. V is TRBV5-1 and J is TRBJ1-2; 9 bases agree with TRBD1. Looked up from germline, CDR1 is SGHRS and CDR2 is YFSETQ. The CDR3 is made up of 15 amino acids. CDR3 residues: CASSLDRGANYGYTF. In nucleotides, the CDR3 is TGTGCCAGCAGCTTGGACAGGGGAGCTAACTATGGCTACACCTTC.

The chain combines TRBV28 with TRBJ1-4; D possibly corresponds to TRBD1 (6 bases). CDR1 and CDR2 (germline): MDHEN, SYDVKM. The CDR3 spans 13 residues. V shed 6 bases and J shed 8 bases, with 13 bases lying between them. The CDR3 region has the DNA TGTGCCAGCAGCTTCGGACAGCCCGAAAAACTGTTTTTT. Amino acid sequence: CASSFGQPEKLFF.

This chain joins TRBV28 and TRBJ2-2, with 16 bases identical to TRBD2. The CDR3 spans 19 residues. Per germline, CDR1 MDHEN and CDR2 SYDVKM. Trimming cost V 5 bases and J 4 bases; bases outside gene matches: 10. This chain's CDR3 is CASSLSGTSGGVVTGELFF. CDR3 DNA: TGTGCCAGCAGTCTCTCCGGGACTAGCGGGGGGGTGGTCACCGGGGAGCTGTTTTTT.

The rearrangement joins TRBV7-3 to TRBJ2-7; 10 bases map to TRBD2. Germline lookup yields CDR1 SGHTA and CDR2 FQGTGA. This CDR3 has 14 residues. The trim removed 3 bases at V and 5 bases at J, leaving 4 bases unmatched. CDR3 sequence (DNA): TGTGCCAGCAGCTTGTCTAGCGGGAGCCACGAGCAGTACTTC. Translated: CASSLSSGSHEQYF.

The chain combines TRBV6-4 with TRBJ2-3; possible D gene TRBD1, 6 bases. The V gene's germline CDR1 is MRHNA and CDR2 SNTAGT. The CDR3 runs 14 residues. The V end was cut by 3 bases, the J end by 5 bases, with 12 bases between. Here the CDR3 reads CASSDQGSGDTQYF. The CDR3 nucleotides read TGTGCCAGCAGTGATCAGGGGTCCGGAGATACGCAGTATTTT.

The V gene is TRBV29-1, the J gene TRBJ1-2, with a tentative D call TRBD1 (5 bases). The CDR3 sequence is 16 residues long. V was shortened by 3 bases and J by 2 bases, with 19 bases between the two germline ends. Germline-derived CDR1 and CDR2 are SQVTM and ANQGSEA. The CDR3 loop is CSVDWQGEARNYGYTF. CDR3 nucleotide sequence: TGCAGCGTTGATTGGCAGGGTGAGGCTCGCAACTATGGCTACACCTTC.

This clone was recorded only once. The J gene is TRBJ2-2, the V gene TRBV4-3, with D possibly being TRBD2 (5 bases). The CDR3 is made up of 15 amino acids. The germline CDR1 and CDR2 sequences are LGHNA and YSLEER. V shed 1 base and J shed 3 bases, with 9 bases lying between them. The chain's CDR3 is CASSQGAGHTGELFF. The DNA of the CDR3 is TGCGCCAGCAGCCAAGGGGCGGGCCACACCGGGGAGCTGTTTTTT.

The chain employs TRBV7-8 and TRBJ1-2, with 9 bases identical to TRBD1. CDR3 length: 15 residues. J was trimmed by 2 bases and V by 0 bases; bases with no gene match: 1. Germline V gene lookup returns CDR1 SGHVS and CDR2 FQNEAQ. The CDR3 nucleotides read TGTGCCAGCAGCTTAGCCGGGACAGGGAACTATGGCTACACCTTC. Residues: CASSLAGTGNYGYTF.

The sample holds a few counts of this clone. The chain links TRBV9 to TRBJ2-7, with 9 positions matching TRBD1. V dropped 0 bases and J dropped 4; count of bases not matched to a gene: 5. Germline lookup yields CDR1 SGDLS and CDR2 YYNGEE. This CDR3 has 15 residues. CDR3 in amino acids: CASSVGIQGAYEQYF. CDR3 DNA sequence: TGTGCCAGCAGCGTAGGAATACAGGGGGCATACGAGCAGTACTTC.

V is TRBV4-3 and J is TRBJ1-4; D ambiguous. Between the trimmed V and J ends, which lost 0 bases and 4 bases, there was a span of 12 bases. Germline CDR1 reads LGHNA; CDR2 reads YSLEER. The CDR3 consists of 16 residues. The CDR3 region has the DNA TGCGCCAGCAGCCAAGATTGGAGGTCCCTTAATGAAAAACTGTTTTTT. It yields the protein CASSQDWRSLNEKLFF.

The chain joins TRBV7-3 to TRBJ1-1; possible D gene TRBD1, 5 bases. Germline V lookup: CDR1 SGHTA, CDR2 FQGTGA. The germline V and J ends were trimmed by 2 bases and 0 bases, with 13 bases remaining between them. The CDR3 consists of 16 residues. CDR3 sequence: CASSLALTVMNTEAFF. In nucleotides, the CDR3 is TGTGCCAGCAGCTTAGCCTTGACAGTTATGAACACTGAAGCTTTCTTT.

V and J are TRBV20-1 and TRBJ1-1, with D tentatively TRBD1 (6 bases). V lost 1 base to trimming and J lost 13 bases, with 13 bases between them. Germline CDR1 is DFQATT and CDR2 is SNEGSKA (reference sequence). This CDR3 spans 11 amino acids. The CDR3 here is CSARAVQGIFF. The CDR3 bases are TGCAGTGCTAGAGCGGTGCAGGGGATTTTCTTT.

Note on this clone: Its ends do not fully match the called genes, so a read error is possible. The sample has other DNA sequences that encode this CDR3 too. This chain uses TRBV27 with TRBJ2-3, with TRBD2 matching 7 bases. CDR3 length: 16 residues. Germline CDR1 is MNHEY and CDR2 is SMNVEV (reference sequence). The CDR3 loop is CASSLRRGITTDTQYF. The CDR3 DNA is TGTGCCAGCAGTTTACGGCGGGGGATCACCACAGATACGCAGTATTTC.

This chain links TRBV18 with TRBJ1-2, with 8 bases matching TRBD1. This CDR3 region has 14 residues. V shed 5 bases and J 6 bases; nucleotides not matched to a gene: 8. CDR1 is KGHSH, CDR2 LQKENI, per germline. The CDR3 nucleotides read TGTGCCAGCTCAGCACGGGACAGGTCGAATGGCTACACCTTC. It specifies CASSARDRSNGYTF.

Regarding this clone: The sample holds other DNA sequences that translate to the same CDR3. V gene TRBV29-1 combines with J gene TRBJ2-7; tentatively, D is TRBD1 (5 bases). Germline CDR1 SQVTM, CDR2 ANQGSEA. Trimming pared 3 bases from V and 1 base from J, leaving 13 bases between. The CDR3 extends over 14 amino acids. The CDR3: CSVDLGHESYEQYF. CDR3 nucleotides: TGCAGCGTTGATCTCGGACATGAATCCTACGAGCAGTACTTC.

This chain joins TRBV30 and TRBJ2-1, with D possibly matching TRBD2 (6 bases). The CDR3 contains 14 residues. Trimming took 2 bases from V and 4 from J, leaving 12 bases between them. Germline assignment: CDR1 GTSNPN and CDR2 SVGIG (reference sequence). This CDR3 is CAWSYGSDYNEQFF. The DNA for the CDR3 is TGTGCCTGGAGTTACGGGAGTGATTACAATGAGCAGTTCTTC. Drawing the rest from reference TRBV30 and TRBJ2-1, the complete variable domain is SQTIHQWPATLVQPVGSPLSLECTVEGTSNPNLYWYRQAAGRGLQLLFYSVGIGQISSEVPQNLSASRPQDRQFILSSKKLLLSDSGFYLCAWSYGSDYNEQFFGPGTRLTVL.

V gene TRBV29-1 combines with J gene TRBJ2-7; D might be TRBD1 (6 bases). The germline V gene has CDR1 SQVTM and CDR2 ANQGSEA. The CDR3 consists of 11 residues. Between the trimmed V and J ends, which lost 5 bases and 5 bases, there was a span of 10 bases. CDR3 coding DNA: TGCAGCGTTTCGCGACAGGACGAGCAGTACTTC. Its translation: CSVSRQDEQYF.

J is TRBJ1-1 and V is TRBV5-5; TRBD1 might be the D (5 bases). V lost 0 bases and J lost 5, with 14 bases in between. The germline V gene encodes CDR1 SGHKS and CDR2 YYEKEE (reference sequence). This CDR3 comprises 15 residues. Here the CDR3 DNA reads TGTGCCAGCAGCTTGGCAGGAGGGACGACGACTGAAGCTTTCTTT. Translation gives CASSLAGGTTTEAFF.

The V and J genes are TRBV11-2 and TRBJ1-3, with D unresolved. The germline CDR1 and CDR2 sequences are SGHAT and FQNNGV. Deletions cut 2 bases from V and 2 bases from J, with 4 bases between. The CDR3 loop spans 13 amino acids. For the CDR3, the DNA is TGTGCCAGCAGCTTACTCCCTGGAAACACCATATATTTT. It specifies CASSLLPGNTIYF.

The chain joins TRBV6-5 to TRBJ1-2, with D tentatively TRBD1 (5 bases). Per germline, CDR1 MNHEY and CDR2 SVGAGI. The CDR3 sequence is 15 residues long. The V end lost 6 bases, the J end lost 6 bases, and 20 bases lay between the germline ends. CDR3: CASSISPAGPHGYTF. CDR3 sequence (DNA): TGTGCCAGCAGCATCTCACCGGCGGGGCCTCATGGCTACACCTTC.

The chain is built from TRBV2 and TRBJ1-5; 9 bases are shared with TRBD1. With 6 bases clipped from V and 4 bases from J, the junction kept 1 base outside the gene matches. This CDR3 contains 13 residues. CDR1 is SNHLY and CDR2 is FYNNEI in the germline V gene. DNA for the CDR3: TGTGCCAGCAGAGGGACAGGGAATCAGCCCCAGCATTTT. It codes for CASRGTGNQPQHF.